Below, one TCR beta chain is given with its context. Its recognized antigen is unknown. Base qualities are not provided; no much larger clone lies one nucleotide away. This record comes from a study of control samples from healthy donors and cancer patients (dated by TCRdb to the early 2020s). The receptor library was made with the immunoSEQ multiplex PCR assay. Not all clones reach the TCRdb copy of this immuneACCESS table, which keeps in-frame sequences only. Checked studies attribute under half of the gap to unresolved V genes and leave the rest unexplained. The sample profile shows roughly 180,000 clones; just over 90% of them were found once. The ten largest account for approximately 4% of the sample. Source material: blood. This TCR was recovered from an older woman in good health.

The base sequence is TGTGCCAGTAGTATTCCCCAGGGGGGGAACACTGAAGCTTTCTTT. It codes for CASSIPQGGNTEAFF. This chain is built from TRBV19 and TRBJ1-1; 7 middle bases align to TRBD1. Via the germline V gene (reference sequence), CDR1 is LNHDA and CDR2 SQIVND. The CDR3, cysteine through phenylalanine, is 15 amino acids long. This entry keeps only the CDR3 DNA: 45 bases, framed from base 1. Relative to germline, V is missing 3 bases and J is missing 1 base, with 5 bases of the junction outside any gene match.